This TCR beta chain was identified during a study of persistence of HIV-infected CD4 T cells. On the study more broadly: Suppressive ART had lasted a median of roughly eight years.

Cells were stimulated nonspecifically with anti-CD3/anti-CD28 magnetic beads. Responding CD4+ T cells were sorted by upregulation of both CD40 ligand and CD69. A roughly 18-hour stimulation of CD8-depleted PBMCs used anti-CD28/CD49d costimulation, CD40-blocking antibody and enfuvirtide. Sequencing used immunoSEQ version 4 in survey mode. Some clones are missing from TCRdb's copy, which holds only in-frame ones; the method was immunoSEQ multiplex PCR. The table lists 35,000 to 50,000 clones, roughly 90% of them singletons. Germline V CDR1 and CDR2: SGHRS, YFSETQ. The CDR3 covers 14 residues. Deletions cut 3 bases from V and 6 bases from J, with 15 bases between. The study's findings and limits: Antigen-responding cells were enriched for degenerate expanded CDR3beta sequences.

A note on this clone: Its antigen is still unknown.

Here the sequenced sample was CD4+ T cells sorted from PBMCs after roughly 18-hour stimulation, taken from a patient who received antiretroviral therapy. This clonotype originated in an adult man with HIV who was CMV-seropositive. This chain uses TRBV5-1 with TRBJ1-2; D unresolved. DNA of the CDR3: TGCGCCAGCAGCTCATCTAACCCCCGGGATGGCTACACCTTC. Its translation: CASSSSNPRDGYTF.